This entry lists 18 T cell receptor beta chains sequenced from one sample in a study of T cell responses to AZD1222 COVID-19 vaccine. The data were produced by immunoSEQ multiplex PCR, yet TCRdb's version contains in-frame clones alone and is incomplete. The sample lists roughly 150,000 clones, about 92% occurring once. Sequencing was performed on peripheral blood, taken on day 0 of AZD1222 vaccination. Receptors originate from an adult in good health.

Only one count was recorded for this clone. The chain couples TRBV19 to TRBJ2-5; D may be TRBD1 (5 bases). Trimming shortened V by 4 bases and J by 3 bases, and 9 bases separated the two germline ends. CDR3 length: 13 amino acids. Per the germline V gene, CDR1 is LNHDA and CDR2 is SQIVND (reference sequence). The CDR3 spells CASSKQVEETQYF. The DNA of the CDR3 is TGTGCCAGTAGTAAACAGGTAGAAGAGACCCAGTACTTC. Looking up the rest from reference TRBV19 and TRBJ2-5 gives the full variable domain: DGGITQSPKYLFRKEGQNVTLSCEQNLNHDAMYWYRQDPGQGLRLIYYSQIVNDFQKGDIAEGYSVSREKKESFPLTVTSAQKNPTAFYLCASSKQVEETQYFGPGTRLLVL.

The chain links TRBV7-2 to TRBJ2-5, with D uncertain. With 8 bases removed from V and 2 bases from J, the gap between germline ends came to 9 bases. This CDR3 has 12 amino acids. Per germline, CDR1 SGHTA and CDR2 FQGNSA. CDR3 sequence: CASSLLQETQYF. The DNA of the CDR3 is TGTGCCAGCTCCCTATTGCAAGAGACCCAGTACTTC.

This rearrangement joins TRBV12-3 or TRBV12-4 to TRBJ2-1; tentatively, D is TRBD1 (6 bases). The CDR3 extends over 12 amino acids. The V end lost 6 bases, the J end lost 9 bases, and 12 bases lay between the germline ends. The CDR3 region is CASSGQRREQFF. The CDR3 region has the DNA TGTGCCAGCAGCGGACAGCGTCGTGAGCAGTTCTTC.

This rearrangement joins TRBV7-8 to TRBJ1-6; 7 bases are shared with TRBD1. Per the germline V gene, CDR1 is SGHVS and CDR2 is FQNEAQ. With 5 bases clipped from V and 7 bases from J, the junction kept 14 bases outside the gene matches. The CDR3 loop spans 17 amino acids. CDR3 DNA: TGTGCCAGCAGCCAGGGGTCCAGGGGGATACGGAATTCACCCCTCCACTTT. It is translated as CASSQGSRGIRNSPLHF.

The chain's CDR3 is CASSRPTGFPEAFF. The CDR3 DNA sequence: TGTGCCAGCAGTCGGCCAACGGGCTTTCCTGAAGCTTTCTTT. This chain connects TRBV6-2 or TRBV6-3 to TRBJ1-1; no firm D call. The CDR3 is 14 amino acids. Germline CDR1 reads MNHEY; CDR2 reads SVGEGT. Trimming pared 5 bases from V and 6 bases from J, leaving 16 bases between.

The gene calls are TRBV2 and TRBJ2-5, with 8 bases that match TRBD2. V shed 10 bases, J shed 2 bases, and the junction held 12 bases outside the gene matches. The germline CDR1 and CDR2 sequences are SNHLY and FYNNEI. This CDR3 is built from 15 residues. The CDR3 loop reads CATGGAAALQETQYF. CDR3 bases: TGTGCCACCGGGGGGGCGGCGGCTTTACAAGAGACCCAGTACTTC.

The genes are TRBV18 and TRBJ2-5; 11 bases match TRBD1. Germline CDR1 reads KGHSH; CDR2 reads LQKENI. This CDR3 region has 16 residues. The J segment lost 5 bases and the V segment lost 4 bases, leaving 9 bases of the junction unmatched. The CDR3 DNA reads TGTGCCAGCTCACAACTTGGACAGGGGGCTGGTGAGACCCAGTACTTC. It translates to CASSQLGQGAGETQYF.

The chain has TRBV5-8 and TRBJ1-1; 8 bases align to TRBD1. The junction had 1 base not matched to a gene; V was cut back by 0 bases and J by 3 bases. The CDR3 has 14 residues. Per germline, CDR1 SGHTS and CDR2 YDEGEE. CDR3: CASSLEQGDTEAFF. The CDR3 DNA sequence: TGTGCCAGCAGCTTGGAACAGGGGGACACTGAAGCTTTCTTT.

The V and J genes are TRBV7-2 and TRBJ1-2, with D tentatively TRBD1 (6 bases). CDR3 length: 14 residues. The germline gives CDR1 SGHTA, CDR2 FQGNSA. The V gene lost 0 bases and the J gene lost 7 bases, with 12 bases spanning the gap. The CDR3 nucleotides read TGTGCCAGCAGCTTAGCTAGGACAGAGCTTGGCTACACCTTC. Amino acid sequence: CASSLARTELGYTF. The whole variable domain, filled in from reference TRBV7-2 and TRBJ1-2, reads GAGVSQSPSNKVTEKGKDVELRCDPISGHTALYWYRQSLGQGLEFLIYFQGNSAPDKSGLPSDRFSAERTGGSVSTLTIQRTQQEDSAVYLCASSLARTELGYTFGSGTRLTVV.

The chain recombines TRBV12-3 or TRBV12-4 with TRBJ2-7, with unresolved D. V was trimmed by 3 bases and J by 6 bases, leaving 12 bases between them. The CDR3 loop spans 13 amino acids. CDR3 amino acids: CASSLVPSGEQYF. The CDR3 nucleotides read TGTGCCAGCAGTTTGGTCCCTTCAGGCGAGCAGTACTTC.

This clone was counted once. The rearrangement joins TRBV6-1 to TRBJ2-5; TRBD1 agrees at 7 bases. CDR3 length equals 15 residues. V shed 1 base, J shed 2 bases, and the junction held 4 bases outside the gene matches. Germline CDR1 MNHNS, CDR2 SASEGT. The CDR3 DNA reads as TGTGCCAGCAGTGAAGTCTTGGGACAGCAAGAGACCCAGTACTTC. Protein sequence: CASSEVLGQQETQYF.

The CDR3 spells CASSQDVDRRVEKLFF. CDR3 nucleotides: TGCGCCAGCAGCCAAGATGTGGACAGGCGGGTTGAAAAACTGTTTTTT. The chain uses TRBV4-3 and TRBJ1-4, with TRBD1 matching 7 bases. This CDR3 spans 16 amino acids. V lost 0 bases and J lost 7; bases outside the gene matches: 8. CDR1 is LGHNA, CDR2 YSLEER, per germline.

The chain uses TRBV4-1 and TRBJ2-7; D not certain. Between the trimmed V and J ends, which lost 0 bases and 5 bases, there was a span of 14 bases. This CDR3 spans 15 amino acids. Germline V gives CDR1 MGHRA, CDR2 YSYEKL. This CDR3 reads CASSQDGVPRDEQYF. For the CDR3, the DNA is TGCGCCAGCAGCCAAGATGGGGTCCCCCGGGACGAGCAGTACTTC.

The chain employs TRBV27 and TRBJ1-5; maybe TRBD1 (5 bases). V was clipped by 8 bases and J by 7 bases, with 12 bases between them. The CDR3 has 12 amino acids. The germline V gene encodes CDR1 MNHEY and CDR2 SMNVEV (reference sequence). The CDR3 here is CASGQGGQPQHF. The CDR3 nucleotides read TGTGCCAGCGGCCAGGGAGGACAGCCCCAGCATTTT.

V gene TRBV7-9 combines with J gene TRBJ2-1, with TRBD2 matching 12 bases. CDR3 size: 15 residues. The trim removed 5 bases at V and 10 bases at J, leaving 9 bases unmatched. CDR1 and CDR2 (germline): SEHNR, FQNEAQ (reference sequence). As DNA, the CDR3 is TGTGCCAGCAGCACCGGACTAGCGGGGAGGAGGGAGCAGTTCTTC. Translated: CASSTGLAGRREQFF.

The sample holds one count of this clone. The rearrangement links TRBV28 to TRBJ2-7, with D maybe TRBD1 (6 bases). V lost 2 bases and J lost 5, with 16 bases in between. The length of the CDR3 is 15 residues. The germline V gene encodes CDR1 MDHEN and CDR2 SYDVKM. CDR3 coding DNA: TGTGCCAGCAGTTTAGTCTTACAGGGAGTACACGAGCAGTACTTC. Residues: CASSLVLQGVHEQYF.

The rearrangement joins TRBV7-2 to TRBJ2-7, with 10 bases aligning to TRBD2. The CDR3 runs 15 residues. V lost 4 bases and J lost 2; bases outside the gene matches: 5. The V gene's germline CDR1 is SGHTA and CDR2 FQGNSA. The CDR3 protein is CASSSSGRGPYEQYF. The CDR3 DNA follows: TGTGCCAGCAGCTCCAGCGGGAGGGGCCCCTACGAGCAGTACTTC. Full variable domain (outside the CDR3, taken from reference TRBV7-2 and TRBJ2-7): GAGVSQSPSNKVTEKGKDVELRCDPISGHTALYWYRQSLGQGLEFLIYFQGNSAPDKSGLPSDRFSAERTGGSVSTLTIQRTQQEDSAVYLCASSSSGRGPYEQYFGPGTRLTVT.

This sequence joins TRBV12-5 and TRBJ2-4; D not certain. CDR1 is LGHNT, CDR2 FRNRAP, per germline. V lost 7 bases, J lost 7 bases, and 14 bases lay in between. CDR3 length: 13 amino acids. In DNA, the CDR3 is TGTGCTAGTGCCGAAATGATACTCAACATTCAGTACTTC. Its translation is CASAEMILNIQYF.